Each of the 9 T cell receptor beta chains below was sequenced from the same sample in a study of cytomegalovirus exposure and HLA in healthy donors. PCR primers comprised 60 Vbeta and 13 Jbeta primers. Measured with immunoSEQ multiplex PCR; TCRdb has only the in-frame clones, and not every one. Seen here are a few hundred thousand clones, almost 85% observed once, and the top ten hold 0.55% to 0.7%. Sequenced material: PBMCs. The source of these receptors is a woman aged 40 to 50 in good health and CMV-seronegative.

The CDR3 coding sequence is TGTGCCATCAGTGAGACCGGGACTTCGAACACCGGGGAGCTGTTTTTT. Amino acids: CAISETGTSNTGELFF. The rearrangement uses TRBV10-3 and TRBJ2-2; the D gene is possibly TRBD2 (6 bases). V was cut by 2 bases and J by 0 bases, with 10 bases left in between. The CDR3 runs to 16 residues. CDR1 is ENHRY, CDR2 SYGVKD, per germline.

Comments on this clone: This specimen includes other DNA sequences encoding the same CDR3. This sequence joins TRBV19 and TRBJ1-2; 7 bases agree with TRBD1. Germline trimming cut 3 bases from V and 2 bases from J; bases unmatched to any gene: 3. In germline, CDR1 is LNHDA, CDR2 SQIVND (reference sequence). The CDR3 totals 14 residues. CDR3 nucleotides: TGTGCCAGTAGTATCGGGACAGTCAACTATGGCTACACCTTC. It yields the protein CASSIGTVNYGYTF.

The CDR3 nucleotides are TGTGCCAGCAGCTTAGGCGCGGACTTCTACAATGAGCAGTTCTTC. Its translation is CASSLGADFYNEQFF. The rearrangement links TRBV7-2 to TRBJ2-1; D might be TRBD2 (5 bases). This CDR3 has 15 residues. The germline CDR1 and CDR2 sequences are SGHTA and FQGNSA. Trimming removed 1 base from V and 3 bases from J, with 10 bases in between.

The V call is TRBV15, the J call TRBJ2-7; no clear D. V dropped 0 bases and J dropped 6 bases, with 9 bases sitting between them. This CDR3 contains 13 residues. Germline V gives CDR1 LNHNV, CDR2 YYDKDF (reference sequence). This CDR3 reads CATSRDWALEQYF. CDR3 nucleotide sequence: TGTGCCACCAGCAGAGATTGGGCACTCGAGCAGTACTTC.

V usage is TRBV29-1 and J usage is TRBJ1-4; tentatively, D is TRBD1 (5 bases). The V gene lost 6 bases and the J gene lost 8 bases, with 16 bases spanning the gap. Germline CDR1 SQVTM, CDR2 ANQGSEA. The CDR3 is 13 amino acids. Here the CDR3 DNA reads TGCAGCGTGGCTTGGAGGGGAAACGAAAAACTGTTTTTT. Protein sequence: CSVAWRGNEKLFF.

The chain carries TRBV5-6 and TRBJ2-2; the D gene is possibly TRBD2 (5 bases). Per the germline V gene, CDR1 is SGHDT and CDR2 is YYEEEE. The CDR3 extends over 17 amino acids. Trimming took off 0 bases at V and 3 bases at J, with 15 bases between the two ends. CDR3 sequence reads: CASSLEISGLDTGELFF. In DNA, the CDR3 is TGTGCCAGCAGCTTGGAAATTTCGGGGTTGGACACCGGGGAGCTGTTTTTT.

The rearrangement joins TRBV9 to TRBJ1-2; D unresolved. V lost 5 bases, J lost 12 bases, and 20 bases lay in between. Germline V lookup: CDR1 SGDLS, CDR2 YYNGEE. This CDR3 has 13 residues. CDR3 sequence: CASSVGPGGGDTF. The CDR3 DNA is TGTGCCAGCAGTGTCGGGCCAGGCGGCGGGGACACCTTC.

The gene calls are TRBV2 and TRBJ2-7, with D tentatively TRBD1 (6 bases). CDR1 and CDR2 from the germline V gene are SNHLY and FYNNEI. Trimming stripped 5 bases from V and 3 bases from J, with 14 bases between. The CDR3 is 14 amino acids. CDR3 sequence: CASSNGQFYYEQYF. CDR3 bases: TGTGCCAGCAGTAACGGACAGTTCTACTACGAGCAGTACTTC.

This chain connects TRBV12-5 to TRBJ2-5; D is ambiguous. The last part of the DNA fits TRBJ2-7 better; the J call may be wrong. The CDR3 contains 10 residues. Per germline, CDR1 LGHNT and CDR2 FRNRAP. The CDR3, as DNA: TGTGCTAGTGGGGACTACGAGCAGTACTTC. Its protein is CASGDYEQYF.